This T cell receptor (beta chain) was identified during a study of control samples from healthy donors and cancer patients. This CDR3 comprises 14 residues. Trimming shortened V by 6 bases and J by 5 bases, and 16 bases separated the two germline ends. CDR1 and CDR2 from the germline V gene are SEHNR and FQNEAQ (reference sequence). Profiled with immunoSEQ multiplex PCR; TCRdb holds only in-frame clones, not every one. The sample lists 70,000 to 75,000 clones, more than 75% seen once, with 4% in the top ten. The sequencing input was blood. This clonotype was obtained from a woman in her forties or fifties in good health. The chain uses TRBV7-9 and TRBJ1-1, with D possibly TRBD1 on 5 matching bases. CDR3 sequence: CASRDPRQLTEAFF. The CDR3, as DNA: TGTGCCAGCAGGGACCCACGACAGTTGACTGAAGCTTTCTTT. The full variable domain, completed using reference TRBV7-9 and TRBJ1-1, is DTGVSQNPRHKITKRGQNVTFRCDPISEHNRLYWYRQTLGQGPEFLTYFQNEAQLEKSRLLSDRFSAERPKGSFSTLEIQRTEQGDSAMYLCASRDPRQLTEAFFGQGTRLTVV.